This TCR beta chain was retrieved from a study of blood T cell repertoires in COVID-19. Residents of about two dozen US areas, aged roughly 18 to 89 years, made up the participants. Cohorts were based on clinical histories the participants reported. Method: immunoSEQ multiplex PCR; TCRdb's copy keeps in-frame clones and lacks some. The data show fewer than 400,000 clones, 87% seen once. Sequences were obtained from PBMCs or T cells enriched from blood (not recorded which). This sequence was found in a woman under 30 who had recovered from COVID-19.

As DNA, the CDR3 is TGTGCCAGCAGCCAGGACAGGGCCGAAAGCACCATATATTTT. Residues: CASSQDRAESTIYF. The rearrangement joins TRBV11-1 to TRBJ1-3, with 8 bases that match TRBD1. J was trimmed by 9 bases and V by 5 bases; bases with no gene match: 9. CDR1 SGHAT and CDR2 FQDESV come from the germline V gene (reference sequence). The CDR3 totals 14 residues.